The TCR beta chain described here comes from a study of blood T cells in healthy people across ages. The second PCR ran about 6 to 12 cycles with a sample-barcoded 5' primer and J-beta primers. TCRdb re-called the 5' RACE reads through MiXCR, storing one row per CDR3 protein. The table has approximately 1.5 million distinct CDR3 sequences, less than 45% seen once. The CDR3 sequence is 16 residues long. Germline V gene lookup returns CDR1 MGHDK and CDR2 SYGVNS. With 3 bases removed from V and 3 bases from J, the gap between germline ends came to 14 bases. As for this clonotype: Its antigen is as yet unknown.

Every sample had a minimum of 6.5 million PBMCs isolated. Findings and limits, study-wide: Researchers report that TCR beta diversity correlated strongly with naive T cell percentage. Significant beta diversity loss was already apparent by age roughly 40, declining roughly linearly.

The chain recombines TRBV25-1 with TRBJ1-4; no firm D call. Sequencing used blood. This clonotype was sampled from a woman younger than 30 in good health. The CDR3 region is CASSESQRMSNEKLFF. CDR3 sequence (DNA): TGTGCCAGCAGTGAGTCCCAAAGGATGTCTAATGAAAAACTGTTTTTT. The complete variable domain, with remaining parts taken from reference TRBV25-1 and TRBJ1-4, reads EADIYQTPRYLVIGTGKKITLECSQTMGHDKMYWYQQDPGMELHLIHYSYGVNSTEKGDLSSESTVSRIRTEHFPLTLESARPSHTSQYLCASSESQRMSNEKLFFGSGTQLSVL.